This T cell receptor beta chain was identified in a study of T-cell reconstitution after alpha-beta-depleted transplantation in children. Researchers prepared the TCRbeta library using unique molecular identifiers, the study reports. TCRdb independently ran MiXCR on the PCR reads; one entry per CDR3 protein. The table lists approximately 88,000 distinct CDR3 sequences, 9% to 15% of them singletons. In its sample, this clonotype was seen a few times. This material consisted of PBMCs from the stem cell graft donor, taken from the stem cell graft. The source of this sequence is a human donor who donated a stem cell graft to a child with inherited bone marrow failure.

CDR3 bases: TGTGCCAGCAGCTTAGACTGGAGTTCAGACAATGAGCAGTTCTTC. This encodes CASSLDWSSDNEQFF. The chain carries TRBV7-2 and TRBJ2-1; the D is unclear. Germline V gene sequence: CDR1 SGHTA, CDR2 FQGNSA. Trimming shortened V by 1 base and J by 5 bases, and 12 bases separated the two germline ends. The CDR3 is made up of 15 amino acids.